This T cell receptor beta chain was retrieved from a study of beta chain features in type 1 diabetes (dated by TCRdb to 2016 to 2019). As for the study more broadly: Mean age, gender distribution, total cell number and subset yield did not differ between patients and healthy donors. Naive and central memory subsets were obtained from all 30 or so donors, but regulatory and stem cell-like memory subsets were isolated from only 8 patients and roughly 8 healthy donors. Across all samples, around 100 million sorted cells were examined, and cell number per subset correlated strongly with RNA yield. The study compared the TCRB repertoires of sorted circulating CD4+ T cell subsets in recently diagnosed type 1 diabetes patients with those in matched healthy donors. Overall study outcomes, separate from this receptor: Fewer insertions and more nucleotide deletions at VDJ recombination sites were observed in patients with type 1 diabetes, implying thymic rearrangement abnormalities. PCR might favor shorter templates, but patient and control samples were amplified and corrected together, so any skew would affect both groups equally. Because small numbers of individuals were included in the HLA sub-analyses, any influence of HLA type on TCRB rearrangement was left unresolved. Because cDNA was sequenced instead of genomic DNA, highly expressing activated cells could be over-represented, though the groups showed no difference in activation or CD3 levels. A moderate but significant shortening of TCRB CDR3 length was observed in type 1 diabetes patients in all four CD4+ subsets. Naive, central memory and regulatory TCRB repertoires appeared more similar among patients than among healthy donors.

Deletion took 2 bases off V and 2 bases off J, with a span of 5 bases between the germline ends. The cysteine opens and the phenylalanine closes a CDR3 of 13 amino acids. Of all the DNA, just the CDR3 is kept, 39 bases in frame from base 1. For CDR1 and CDR2, the germline V gene lists MNHNS and SASEGT. All of the isolated RNA was reverse transcribed with the High Capacity cDNA Reverse Transcription Kit, so expressed TCRB transcripts were sequenced. Deep immunoSEQ sequencing was performed on naive, central memory and regulatory T cell samples, with an average of roughly 3.5 million total reads per sample. After sorted cells were lysed in RLT buffer, RNA was extracted with DNase-treated RNeasy Micro or Mini kits, with the choice depending on cell number. Each cell subset was processed separately to prevent cross-contamination, with patient and healthy donor samples processed together. Using the immunoSEQ multiplex PCR, TCRB sequences were amplified from cDNA into 87-bp fragments spanning the CDR3 region. Amplicons were sequenced on the Illumina HiSeq platform. Under the source paper's analysis protocol: PCR bias was corrected computationally using synthetic template baselines, and reads within Hamming distance 2 were collapsed, with unmergeable singletons discarded. Reads were aligned against IMGT so that V, D and J genes, CDR3 length and insertions or deletions at six rearrangement sites could be assigned. Within each subset, clonotype counts were normalized to sorted cell number, and only after that were true diversity and Gini coefficients computed with the tcR R package. Repertoire sharing was quantified using the overlap coefficient calculated on TCRB nucleotide sequences. TCRdb retrieved this table from immuneACCESS and kept in-frame rearrangements only. Not all clones are present; in checked studies, unresolved V genes account for under half, and no reason is known for the remainder. That table is the source of V, J and clone size, and D and trimming were worked out from the DNA. The sample table holds 400,000 or so clones, of which around 10% were seen once. About 0.6% of the sample is held by the ten biggest clonotypes.

A note on this clone: There is no known antigen for this receptor. Qualities for individual bases were not recorded, and no much larger clone is one base off.

Each donor gave one peripheral blood draw, roughly 0.11 L on average, collected into heparinised tubes. Naive, central memory, regulatory and stem cell-like memory CD4+ T cells were sorted on a BD FACSAria II using a panel including CD45RO, CCR7, CD25, CD127, CD95 and CD27. Purity was above 95% for every sorted population. PBMCs were separated immediately by Lymphoprep density gradient centrifugation and were stained directly, without being cultured. Samples were stained and sorted in pairs, with one healthy donor and one patient per experiment, so that batch effects were minimized. The chain links TRBV6-1 with TRBJ2-3, with the D gene uncertain. The sequenced sample consisted of central memory CD4+ T cells from blood. The clonotype was recovered from a man aged 25 to 40 with type 1 diabetes. DNA sequence: TGTGCCAGCAGTGAATATGACACAGATACGCAGTATTTT. This codes for CASSEYDTDTQYF.